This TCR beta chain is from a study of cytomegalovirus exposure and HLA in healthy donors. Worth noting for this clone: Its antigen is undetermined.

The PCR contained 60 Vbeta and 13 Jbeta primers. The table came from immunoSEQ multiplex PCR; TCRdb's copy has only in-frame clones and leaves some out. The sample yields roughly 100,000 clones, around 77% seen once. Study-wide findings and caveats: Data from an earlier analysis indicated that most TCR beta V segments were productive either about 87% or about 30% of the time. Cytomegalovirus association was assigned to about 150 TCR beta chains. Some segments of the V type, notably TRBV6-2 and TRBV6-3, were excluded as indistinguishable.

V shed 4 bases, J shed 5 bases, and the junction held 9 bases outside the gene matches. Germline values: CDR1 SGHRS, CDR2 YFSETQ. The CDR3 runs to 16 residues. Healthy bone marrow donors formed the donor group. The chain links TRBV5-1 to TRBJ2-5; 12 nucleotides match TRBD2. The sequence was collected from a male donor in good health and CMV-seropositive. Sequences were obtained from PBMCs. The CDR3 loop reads CASSPLLAGGRETQYF. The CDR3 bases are TGCGCCAGCAGCCCCCTTCTAGCGGGAGGGCGGGAGACCCAGTACTTC.